The 5 T cell receptor beta chains below were found in one sample sequenced in a study of T cells in Graves' hyperthyroidism and ophthalmopathy. There were TCR beta CDR3 regions amplified from RNA transcripts. The study used the HTBI primer set for a first-round RT-PCR of the TCR CDR3. TCRdb independently ran MiXCR on the multiplex PCR reads; one entry per CDR3 protein. The repertoire holds about 480,000 distinct CDR3 sequences, with 13% to 15% as singletons. What was sequenced was blood. The receptor source for this set is a young woman with Graves' hyperthyroidism.

This clonotype has at least ten counts. The chain combines TRBV12-3 or TRBV12-4 with TRBJ2-2; D gene unclear. This CDR3 is 15 amino acids long. V lost 1 base to trimming and J lost 2 bases, with 8 bases between them. The chain's CDR3 is CASSLGSINTGELFF. The CDR3 DNA reads TGTGCCAGCAGTTTAGGCAGTATCAACACCGGGGAGCTGTTTTTT.

At least ten counts were recorded for this clonotype. This chain uses TRBV19 with TRBJ2-2, with TRBD2 matching over 8 bases. This CDR3 contains 14 residues. CDR1 and CDR2 from the germline V gene are LNHDA and SQIVND (reference sequence). The V and J ends lost 1 base and 6 bases, in that order; junction bases with no gene match: 1. CDR3 coding DNA: TGTGCCAGTAGTATAGCGGGGGGGGCCGGGGAGCTGTTTTTT. Amino acids: CASSIAGGAGELFF.

The genes are TRBV18 and TRBJ2-1; 10 bases match TRBD1. This CDR3 has 14 amino acids. Looked up from germline, CDR1 is KGHSH and CDR2 is LQKENI. V shed 4 bases and J 8 bases; nucleotides not matched to a gene: 5. CDR3 nucleotides: TGTGCCAGCTCACGGGGACAGGGGAGATATGAGCAGTTCTTC. It is translated as CASSRGQGRYEQFF.

Ten or more counts support this clonotype. The chain has TRBV11-2 and TRBJ2-1, with 7 bases that match TRBD2. V was clipped by 4 bases and J by 7 bases; unmatched bases: 13. The CDR3 totals 16 residues. Germline V gives CDR1 SGHAT, CDR2 FQNNGV. The CDR3 region is CASSWAAGAYSNEQFF. DNA for the CDR3: TGTGCCAGCAGCTGGGCGGCGGGAGCCTATAGTAATGAGCAGTTCTTC.

This clonotype occurred many times. V usage is TRBV12-3 or TRBV12-4 and J usage is TRBJ2-2; D gene unclear. This CDR3 is built from 12 residues. V lost 4 bases and J 4 bases, leaving 4 bases between the germline ends. This CDR3 reads CASSWITGELFF. CDR3 DNA sequence: TGTGCCAGCAGTTGGATCACCGGGGAGCTGTTTTTT.